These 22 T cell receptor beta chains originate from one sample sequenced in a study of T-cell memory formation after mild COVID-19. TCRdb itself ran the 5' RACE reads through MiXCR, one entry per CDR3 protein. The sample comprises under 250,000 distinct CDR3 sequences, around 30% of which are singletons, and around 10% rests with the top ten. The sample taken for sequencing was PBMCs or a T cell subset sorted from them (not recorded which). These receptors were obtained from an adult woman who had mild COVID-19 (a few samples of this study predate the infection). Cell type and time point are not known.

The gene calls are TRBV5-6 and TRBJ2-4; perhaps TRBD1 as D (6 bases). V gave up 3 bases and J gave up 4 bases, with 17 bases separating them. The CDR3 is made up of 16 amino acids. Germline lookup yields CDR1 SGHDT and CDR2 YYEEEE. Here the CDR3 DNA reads TGTGCCAGCAGCTCCGGGGACATTAGTGCGAAAAACATTCAGTACTTC. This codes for CASSSGDISAKNIQYF.

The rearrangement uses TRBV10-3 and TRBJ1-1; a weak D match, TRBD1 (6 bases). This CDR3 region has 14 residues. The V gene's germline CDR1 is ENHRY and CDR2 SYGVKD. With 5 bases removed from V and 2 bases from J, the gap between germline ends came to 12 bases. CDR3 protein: CAISLAGVNTEAFF. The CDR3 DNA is TGTGCCATCAGTTTAGCAGGGGTAAACACTGAAGCTTTCTTT.

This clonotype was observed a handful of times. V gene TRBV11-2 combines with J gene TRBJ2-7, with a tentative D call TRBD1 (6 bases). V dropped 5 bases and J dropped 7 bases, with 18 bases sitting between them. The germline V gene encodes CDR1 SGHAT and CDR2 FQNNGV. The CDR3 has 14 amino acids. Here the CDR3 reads CASSAPGHGLEQYF. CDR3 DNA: TGTGCCAGCAGCGCACCGGGACACGGGCTGGAGCAGTACTTC.

This CDR3 reads CASSPTGVNSGANVLTF. For the CDR3, the DNA is TGCGCCAGCAGCCCTACAGGGGTTAACTCTGGGGCCAACGTCCTGACTTTC. The J gene is TRBJ2-6, the V gene TRBV5-1; 7 nucleotides align to TRBD1. Trimming cost V 4 bases and J 0 bases; bases outside gene matches: 7. The CDR3 sequence is 17 residues long. CDR1 SGHRS and CDR2 YFSETQ come from the germline V gene.

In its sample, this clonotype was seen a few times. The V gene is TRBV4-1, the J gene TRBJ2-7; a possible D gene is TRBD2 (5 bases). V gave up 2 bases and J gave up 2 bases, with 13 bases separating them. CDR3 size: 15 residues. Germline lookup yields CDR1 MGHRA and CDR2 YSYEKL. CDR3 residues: CASSQLGLSAYEQYF. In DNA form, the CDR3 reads TGCGCCAGCAGCCAACTCGGACTTTCCGCCTACGAGCAGTACTTC.

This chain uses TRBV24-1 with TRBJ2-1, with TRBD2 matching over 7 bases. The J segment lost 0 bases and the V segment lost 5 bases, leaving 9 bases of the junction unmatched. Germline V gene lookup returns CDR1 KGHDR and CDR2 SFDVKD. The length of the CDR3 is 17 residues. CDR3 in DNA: TGTGCCACCAGTGGGGGCCGGCGCGGGAGCTCCTACAATGAGCAGTTCTTC. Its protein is CATSGGRRGSSYNEQFF.

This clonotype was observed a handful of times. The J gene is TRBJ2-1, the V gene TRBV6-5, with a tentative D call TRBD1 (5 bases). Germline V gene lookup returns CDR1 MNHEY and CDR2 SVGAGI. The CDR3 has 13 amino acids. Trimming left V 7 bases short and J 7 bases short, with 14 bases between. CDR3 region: CASTIRGGNEQFF. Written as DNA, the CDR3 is TGTGCCAGCACCATAAGGGGTGGGAATGAGCAGTTCTTC.

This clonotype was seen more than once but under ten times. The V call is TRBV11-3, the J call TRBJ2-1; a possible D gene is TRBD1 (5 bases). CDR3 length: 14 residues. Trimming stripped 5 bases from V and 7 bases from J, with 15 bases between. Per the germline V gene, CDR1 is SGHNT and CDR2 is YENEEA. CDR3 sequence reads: CASSQKAGRNEQFF. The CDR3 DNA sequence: TGTGCCAGCAGCCAAAAGGCAGGGCGGAATGAGCAGTTCTTC.

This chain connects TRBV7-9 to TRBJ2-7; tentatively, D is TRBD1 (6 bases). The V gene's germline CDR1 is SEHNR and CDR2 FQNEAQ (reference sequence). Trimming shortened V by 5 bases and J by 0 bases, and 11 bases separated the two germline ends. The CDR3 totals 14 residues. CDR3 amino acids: CASSPTGHSYEQYF. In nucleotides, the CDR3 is TGTGCCAGCAGCCCGACGGGACACTCCTACGAGCAGTACTTC.

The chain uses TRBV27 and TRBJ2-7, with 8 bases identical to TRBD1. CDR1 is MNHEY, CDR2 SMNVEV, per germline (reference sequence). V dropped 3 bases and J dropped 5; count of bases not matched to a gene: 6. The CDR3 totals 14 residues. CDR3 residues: CASSLWQGANEQYF. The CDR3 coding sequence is TGTGCCAGCAGTTTGTGGCAGGGGGCAAACGAGCAGTACTTC.

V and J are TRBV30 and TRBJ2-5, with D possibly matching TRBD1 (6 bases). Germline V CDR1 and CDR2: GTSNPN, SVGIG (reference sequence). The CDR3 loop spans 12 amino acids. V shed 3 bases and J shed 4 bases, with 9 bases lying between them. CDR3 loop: CAWRDRGETQYF. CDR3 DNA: TGTGCCTGGAGGGACAGAGGAGAGACCCAGTACTTC.

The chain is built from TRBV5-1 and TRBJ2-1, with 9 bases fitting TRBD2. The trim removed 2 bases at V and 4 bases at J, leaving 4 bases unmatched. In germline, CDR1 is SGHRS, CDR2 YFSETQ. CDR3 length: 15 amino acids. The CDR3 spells CASSFGGRGYNEQFF. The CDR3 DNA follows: TGCGCCAGCAGCTTCGGCGGGAGGGGGTACAATGAGCAGTTCTTC. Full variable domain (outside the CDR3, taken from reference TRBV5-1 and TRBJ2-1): KAGVTQTPRYLIKTRGQQVTLSCSPISGHRSVSWYQQTPGQGLQFLFEYFSETQRNKGNFPGRFSGRQFSNSRSEMNVSTLELGDSALYLCASSFGGRGYNEQFFGPGTRLTVL.

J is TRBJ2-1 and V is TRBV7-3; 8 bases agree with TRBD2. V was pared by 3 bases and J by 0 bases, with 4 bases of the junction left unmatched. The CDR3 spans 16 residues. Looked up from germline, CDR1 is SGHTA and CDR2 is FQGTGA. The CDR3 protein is CASSLIAGSSYNEQFF. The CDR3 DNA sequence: TGTGCCAGCAGCTTGATAGCGGGGAGCTCCTACAATGAGCAGTTCTTC.

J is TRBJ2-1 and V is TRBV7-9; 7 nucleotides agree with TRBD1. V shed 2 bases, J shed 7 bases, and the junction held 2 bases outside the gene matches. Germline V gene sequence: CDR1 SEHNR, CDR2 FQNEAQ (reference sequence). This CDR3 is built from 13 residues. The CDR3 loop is CASSLRGRNEQFF. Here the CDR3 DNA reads TGTGCCAGCAGCTTAAGGGGGCGGAATGAGCAGTTCTTC.

Here the CDR3 reads CASSIAGTRDTQYF. The DNA of the CDR3 is TGCGCCAGCAGCATCGCCGGGACTAGAGATACGCAGTATTTT. The chain combines TRBV5-1 with TRBJ2-3; TRBD2 matches 8 bases. The CDR3 length is 14 residues. Germline V gene data show CDR1 as SGHRS and CDR2 as YFSETQ. V shed 4 bases, J shed 5 bases, and the junction held 6 bases outside the gene matches.

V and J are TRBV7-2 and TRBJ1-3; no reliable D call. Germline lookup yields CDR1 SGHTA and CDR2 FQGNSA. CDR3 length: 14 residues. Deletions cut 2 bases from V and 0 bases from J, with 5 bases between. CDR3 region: CASSLFSSGNTIYF. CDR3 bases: TGTGCCAGCAGCTTATTCAGCTCTGGAAACACCATATATTTT. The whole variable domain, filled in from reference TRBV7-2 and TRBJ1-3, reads GAGVSQSPSNKVTEKGKDVELRCDPISGHTALYWYRQSLGQGLEFLIYFQGNSAPDKSGLPSDRFSAERTGGSVSTLTIQRTQQEDSAVYLCASSLFSSGNTIYFGEGSWLTVV.

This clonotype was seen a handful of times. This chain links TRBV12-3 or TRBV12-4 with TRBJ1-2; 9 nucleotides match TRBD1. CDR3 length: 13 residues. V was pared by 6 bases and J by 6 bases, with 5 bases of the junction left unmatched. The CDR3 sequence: CASSRRDRDGYTF. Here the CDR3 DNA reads TGTGCCAGCAGCCGCCGGGACAGGGATGGCTACACCTTC.

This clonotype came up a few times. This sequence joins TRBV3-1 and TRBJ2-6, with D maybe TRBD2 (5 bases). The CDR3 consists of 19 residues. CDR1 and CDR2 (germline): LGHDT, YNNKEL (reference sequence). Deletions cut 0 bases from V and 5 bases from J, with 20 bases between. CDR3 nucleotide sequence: TGTGCCAGCAGCCAAGAGTTGGGAGTGGGCAATAGGCGGGCCAACGTCCTGACTTTC. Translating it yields CASSQELGVGNRRANVLTF.

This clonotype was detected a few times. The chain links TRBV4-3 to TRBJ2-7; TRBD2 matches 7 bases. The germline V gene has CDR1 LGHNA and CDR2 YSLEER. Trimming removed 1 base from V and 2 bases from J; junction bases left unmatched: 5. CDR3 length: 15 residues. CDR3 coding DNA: TGCGCCAGCAGCCAAGGGCGGGGGTTACCCTACGAGCAGTACTTC. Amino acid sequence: CASSQGRGLPYEQYF.

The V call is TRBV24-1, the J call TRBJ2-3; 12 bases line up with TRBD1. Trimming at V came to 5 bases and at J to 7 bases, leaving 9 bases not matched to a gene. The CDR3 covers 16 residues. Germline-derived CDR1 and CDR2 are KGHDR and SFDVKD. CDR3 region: CATSASPGQGAHTQYF. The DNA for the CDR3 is TGTGCCACCAGTGCCAGCCCGGGACAGGGGGCGCATACGCAGTATTTT.

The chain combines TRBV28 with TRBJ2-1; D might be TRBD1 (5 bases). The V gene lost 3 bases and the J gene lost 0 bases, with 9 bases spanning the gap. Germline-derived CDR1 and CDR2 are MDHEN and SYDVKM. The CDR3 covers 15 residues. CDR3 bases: TGTGCCAGCAGTTTGCGACAGAGCTCCTACAATGAGCAGTTCTTC. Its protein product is CASSLRQSSYNEQFF.

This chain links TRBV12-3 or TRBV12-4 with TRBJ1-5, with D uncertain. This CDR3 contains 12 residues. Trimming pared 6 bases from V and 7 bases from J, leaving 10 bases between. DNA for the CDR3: TGTGCCAGCAGGGCCTCAGTCCAGCCCCAGCATTTT. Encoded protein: CASRASVQPQHF.